The entry below gives a single TCR beta chain sequence along with its context. The target antigen is unknown. This entry is derived from a study of CD8+CD57+ T cells in acquired aplastic anemia. On the study more broadly: The study obtained an average of about 3.4 ug of DNA from sorted CD4+ and CD8+ cells.

Whole-study findings and limits: Between patients and controls, about 30 CD8+ CDR3 sequences were found in common.

V gave up 0 bases and J gave up 4 bases, with 13 bases separating them. Germline CDR1 reads SGDLS; CDR2 reads YYNGEE. The CDR3 has 15 residues. Patients selected for sequencing had displayed CD8+CD57+ cell expansion by flow cytometry. Patients were untreated when blood was sampled. TCR beta VDJ and CDR3 profiles were obtained from a genomic DNA template. TCRdb used MiXCR to reprocess the reads, holding one entry per CDR3 protein. Of about 160,000 distinct CDR3 sequences listed, over 55% are singletons. Material for sequencing was sorted CD4+, CD8+, or CD8+CD57+ T cells (not recorded which) from PBMCs. The receptor's source is a human donor with aplastic anemia. This rearrangement joins TRBV9 to TRBJ2-5; D uncertain. Written as DNA, the CDR3 is TGTGCCAGCAGCGTAGTCCCGGGTATAGGAGAGACCCAGTACTTC. Amino acids: CASSVVPGIGETQYF.